This T cell receptor beta chain came from a study of blood T cell repertoires in COVID-19. Germline CDR1 DFQATT, CDR2 SNEGSKA (reference sequence). With V trimmed by 3 bases and J by 2 bases, 4 bases remained unmatched. CDR3 length: 15 residues. Clones were read by immunoSEQ multiplex PCR, and TCRdb kept only the in-frame ones, dropping some. Of fewer than 250,000 clones listed, around 86% are singletons. The TCR originated in a man aged 25 to 40 in a cohort exposed to, infected with or recovered from COVID-19 (not recorded which). V gene TRBV20-1 combines with J gene TRBJ2-1; 10 bases fit TRBD2. The sample consisted of PBMCs or T cells enriched from blood (not recorded which). The CDR3 DNA reads TGCAGTGCTAGTCAAAGCGGGGGGGCCTACAATGAGCAGTTCTTC. Encoded protein: CSASQSGGAYNEQFF.